The entry below gives a single T cell receptor (beta chain) sequence along with its context. No antigen is known for it. This specimen comes from a study of T cell repertoires in cytomegalovirus infection. On the study more broadly: Peptides in the study included HLA-C-restricted and HLA-B-restricted CMV epitopes. It was the public TCR beta signatures that indicated both CMV infection and matching HLA type.

Study-level points and caveats: Within the response measured ex vivo, HLA-C-restricted CMV-specific TCR beta clonotypes were dominant. Totalled public TCR beta family frequency picked out people who carried CMV plus the relevant HLA.

The V end lost 0 bases, the J end lost 4 bases, and 9 bases lay between the germline ends. Germline lookup yields CDR1 LNHNV and CDR2 YYDKDF (reference sequence). The CDR3 has 14 residues. TCRdb passed the reads through MiXCR, listing each CDR3 protein once. Here the sample spans some 940,000 distinct CDR3 sequences, less than 35% being singletons. J is TRBJ1-1 and V is TRBV15; a weak D match, TRBD1 (6 bases). The origin of this receptor is a human donor in good health (CMV status not recorded). Some clones in this sample may be carry-over from other donors' samples. This specimen consisted of cultured CD8+ T cells from PBMCs, obtained from culture after CMV antigen stimulation. For the CDR3, the DNA is TGTGCCACCAGCAGAGAAGGGGGGGGCACTGAAGCTTTCTTT. Amino acid sequence: CATSREGGGTEAFF.